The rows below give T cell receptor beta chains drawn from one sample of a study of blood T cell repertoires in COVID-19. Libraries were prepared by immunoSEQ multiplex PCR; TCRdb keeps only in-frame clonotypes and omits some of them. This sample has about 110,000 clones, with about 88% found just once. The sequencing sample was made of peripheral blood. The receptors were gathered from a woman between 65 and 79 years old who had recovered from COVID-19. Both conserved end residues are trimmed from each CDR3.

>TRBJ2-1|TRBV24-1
ATSDSSAPNNEQF
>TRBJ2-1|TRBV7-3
ASSLERYNEQF
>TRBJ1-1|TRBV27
ASSLRGGRVNTEAF
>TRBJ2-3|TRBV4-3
ASSQVPPLADPTDTQY
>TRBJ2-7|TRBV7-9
ASSLGTAVYEQY
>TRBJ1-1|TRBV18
ASSRQGTNTEAF
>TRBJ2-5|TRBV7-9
ASSRGAGGGETQY
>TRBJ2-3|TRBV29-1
SVEMGLTRTDTQY
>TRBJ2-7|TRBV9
ASSAGTGDFYEQY
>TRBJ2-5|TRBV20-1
SARGPQTQY
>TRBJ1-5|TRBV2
ASSEEIAFQPQH
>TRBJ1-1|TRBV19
ASIRQGTYTEAF
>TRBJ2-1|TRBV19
ASSRGTSGWNEQF
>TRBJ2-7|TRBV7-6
ASSLEGTLVHEQY
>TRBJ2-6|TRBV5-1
ASTPGLISGANVLT
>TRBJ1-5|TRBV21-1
ASKEPRDRDLNQPQH
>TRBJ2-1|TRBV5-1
ASRPMGQVYNEQF
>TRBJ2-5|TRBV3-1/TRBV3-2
ASSLRTSGGAETQY
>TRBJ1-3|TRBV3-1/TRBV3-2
ASSPGDVRNTIY
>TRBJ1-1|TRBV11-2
ASSLTQNRANTEAF
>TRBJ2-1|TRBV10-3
AISKLATQVNNEQF
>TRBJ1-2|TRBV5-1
ASSLRTGDVYT
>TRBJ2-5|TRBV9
ASAGTPRETQY